Listed here are 25 T cell receptor beta chains from one sample, sequenced in a study of CD8+CD57+ T cells in acquired aplastic anemia. According to the study, genomic DNA was the template for TCR beta VDJ and CDR3 profiling. TCRdb reanalysed the reads using MiXCR and keeps one entry per CDR3 protein. Of roughly 260,000 distinct CDR3 sequences listed, 47% are singletons. By flow cytometry, patients selected for sequencing had shown an expansion of CD8+CD57+ cells. The sample taken for sequencing was sorted CD4+, CD8+, or CD8+CD57+ T cells (not recorded which) from PBMCs. The receptors shown here come from a human donor with aplastic anemia.

The rearrangement joins TRBV19 to TRBJ2-3; a possible D gene is TRBD1 (5 bases). Germline CDR1 LNHDA, CDR2 SQIVND (reference sequence). The V and J ends lost 3 bases and 4 bases respectively, with 11 bases between them. CDR3 length: 14 residues. The chain's CDR3 is CASSMGLGPDTQYF. The DNA for the CDR3 is TGTGCCAGTAGTATGGGGCTAGGGCCAGATACGCAGTATTTT.

This clonotype has a handful of counts. Germline and junction disagree at one end, which may indicate a read error. The chain carries TRBV10-3 and TRBJ1-5; TRBD1 might be the D (6 bases). The CDR3 length is 18 residues. Germline V gene lookup returns CDR1 ENHRY and CDR2 SYGVKD. CDR3 region: CASSEFYTGIGPDQPQHF. CDR3 DNA: TGTGCCAGCAGTGAATTTTATACAGGGATCGGCCCCGACCAGCCCCAGCATTTT.

This clonotype occurred a few times. One junction end does not reproduce the germline sequence, and a read error may be involved. The gene calls are TRBV7-9 and TRBJ2-1; tentative D call: TRBD2 (5 bases). Germline CDR1 SEHNR, CDR2 FQNEAQ (reference sequence). This CDR3 has 15 amino acids. The CDR3 bases are TGTGCCAGCACCCACTCGGGAAGTAGCTACAATGAGCAGTCCTTC. Protein: CASTHSGSSYNEQSF.

This clonotype turned up a few times. The chain combines TRBV27 with TRBJ1-5, with 7 bases aligning to TRBD1. V was clipped by 5 bases and J by 0 bases; unmatched bases: 7. Germline lookup yields CDR1 MNHEY and CDR2 SMNVEV (reference sequence). The CDR3 extends over 16 amino acids. The CDR3 DNA follows: TGTGCCAGCAGTCGAGGGACAGTAAATAGCAATCAGCCCCAGCATTTT. This translates into CASSRGTVNSNQPQHF.

The V gene is TRBV10-3, the J gene TRBJ2-1, with 7 positions matching TRBD2. Per germline, CDR1 ENHRY and CDR2 SYGVKD. V dropped 5 bases and J dropped 0; count of bases not matched to a gene: 1. The CDR3 covers 14 residues. The CDR3 sequence is CAISWTSSYNEQFF. The CDR3 nucleotides read TGTGCCATCAGTTGGACTAGCTCCTACAATGAGCAGTTCTTC.

This clonotype was detected ten times or more. This chain connects TRBV27 to TRBJ2-3; D gene uncertain. The ends were cut back, 4 bases at V and 1 base at J, with 3 bases in the middle. The germline V gene has CDR1 MNHEY and CDR2 SMNVEV (reference sequence). The CDR3 is made up of 12 amino acids. The CDR3 nucleotides are TGTGCCAGCAGTTCCCGCACAGATACGCAGTATTTT. It codes for CASSSRTDTQYF.

This clonotype was recorded at least ten times. The rearrangement joins TRBV9 to TRBJ1-1; D is unresolved. Between the trimmed V and J ends, which lost 0 bases and 7 bases, there was a span of 10 bases. Germline loops: CDR1 SGDLS, CDR2 YYNGEE. This CDR3 region has 13 residues. The CDR3 DNA reads as TGTGCCAGCAGCGTAGTCTCACGCGGTGAAGCTTTCTTT. This gives the protein CASSVVSRGEAFF.

This clonotype was counted a single time. The chain uses TRBV7-4 and TRBJ2-1, with no clear D. Germline V lookup: CDR1 SGHVT, CDR2 SQSDAQ. Between the trimmed V and J ends, which lost 5 bases and 8 bases, there was a span of 16 bases. The CDR3 runs 14 residues. DNA of the CDR3: TGTGCCAGCAGCCAAGCGCGCAGCGCCCATGAGCAGTTCTTC. This codes for CASSQARSAHEQFF.

This clonotype was detected many times. This sequence joins TRBV9 and TRBJ1-2; 7 bases match TRBD1. CDR1 is SGDLS, CDR2 YYNGEE, per germline. Trimming cost V 4 bases and J 7 bases; bases outside gene matches: 10. This CDR3 spans 14 amino acids. The CDR3 DNA sequence: TGTGCCAGCAGCTTAGCTGACAGGGTCCCTGGCTACACCTTC. Amino acids: CASSLADRVPGYTF.

This clonotype was picked up many times. The chain uses TRBV19 and TRBJ1-2; no definite D call. V lost 6 bases, J lost 6 bases, and 14 bases lay in between. This CDR3 comprises 13 residues. Germline V lookup: CDR1 LNHDA, CDR2 SQIVND (reference sequence). CDR3 sequence (DNA): TGTGCCAGTAGCGCGTCGGGATCCGATGGCTACACCTTC. Its protein is CASSASGSDGYTF.

The chain has TRBV10-3 and TRBJ2-7; 7 nucleotides line up with TRBD1. With 6 bases clipped from V and 0 bases from J, the junction kept 5 bases outside the gene matches. Germline CDR1 reads ENHRY; CDR2 reads SYGVKD. The length of the CDR3 is 14 residues. CDR3 in DNA: TGTGCCATCAGCATGGGGACAGCCTCCTACGAGCAGTACTTC. Translation: CAISMGTASYEQYF.

The chain couples TRBV20-1 to TRBJ2-3; 15 positions agree with TRBD2. CDR3 length equals 18 residues. The germline CDR1 and CDR2 sequences are DFQATT and SNEGSKA (reference sequence). Trimming took 6 bases from V and 4 from J; bases not matched to a gene: 14. The DNA for the CDR3 is TGCAGTGCAATGCGGGGACTAGCGGGAGGAAGGGGTGCAGATACGCAGTATTTT. It is translated as CSAMRGLAGGRGADTQYF.

In its sample, this clonotype was seen many times. This chain connects TRBV7-9 to TRBJ2-7, with a possible D match to TRBD2 (6 bases). Germline CDR1 reads SEHNR; CDR2 reads FQNEAQ (reference sequence). This CDR3 contains 12 residues. The V gene lost 3 bases and the J gene lost 3 bases, with 6 bases spanning the gap. CDR3 sequence reads: CASSLRGYEQYF. Written as DNA, the CDR3 is TGTGCCAGCAGCTTGCGGGGCTACGAGCAGTACTTC.

The sample holds many counts of this clonotype. The CDR3 DNA reads as TGTGCCAGCAGCTTTAGTGAAGGGACAGGGAATGAGCAGTTCTTC. The encoded protein is CASSFSEGTGNEQFF. V gene TRBV13 combines with J gene TRBJ2-1; 9 nucleotides line up with TRBD1. This CDR3 spans 15 amino acids. V was clipped by 3 bases and J by 7 bases; unmatched bases: 7. In germline, CDR1 is PRHDT, CDR2 FYEKMQ (reference sequence).

On this clonotype itself: The CDR3 does not close with the conserved phenylalanine or tryptophan, likely indicating a read error. The limits of the CDR3 on the DNA are not certain, so only TCRdb's listed CDR3 is given. This CDR3 reads CASSWTGGL. The chain employs TRBV5-1 and TRBJ2-2; the DNA was not compared with TRBD1, the D call given in the table. The CDR3 is 9 residues long, ends included. Germline CDR1 SGHRS, CDR2 YFSETQ.

About this clonotype itself: No DNA is shown, since the ends of the CDR3 on it are uncertain; the CDR3 is the one TCRdb lists. The rearrangement links TRBV29-1 to TRBJ2-7; the DNA was not compared with TRBD1, the D call given in the table. Germline V CDR1 and CDR2: SQVTM, ANQGSEA. The CDR3 extends over 13 residues, inclusive of both ends. The CDR3 sequence: CSVGQGSSYERYF.

The chain is built from TRBV7-9 and TRBJ1-4; D might be TRBD1 (5 bases). V was shortened by 1 base and J by 5 bases, with 17 bases between the two germline ends. This CDR3 spans 17 amino acids. Germline values: CDR1 SEHNR, CDR2 FQNEAQ (reference sequence). The chain's CDR3 is CASSLGGRGEENEKLFF. In nucleotides, the CDR3 is TGTGCCAGCAGCTTAGGAGGGCGAGGGGAGGAGAATGAAAAACTGTTTTTT.

This clonotype showed up many times. V usage is TRBV2 and J usage is TRBJ1-4, with D unclear. Germline V gene lookup returns CDR1 SNHLY and CDR2 FYNNEI. V lost 4 bases and J lost 4, with 16 bases in between. CDR3 length: 16 amino acids. DNA for the CDR3: TGTGCCAGCAGTGGGGTAGTGGATTGGGGTAATGAAAAACTGTTTTTT. This codes for CASSGVVDWGNEKLFF.

The V gene is TRBV7-3, the J gene TRBJ2-2; possible D gene TRBD1, 6 bases. The V gene lost 4 bases and the J gene lost 4 bases, with 10 bases spanning the gap. Germline V lookup: CDR1 SGHTA, CDR2 FQGTGA. The CDR3 sequence is 14 residues long. In DNA, the CDR3 is TGTGCCAGCAGCTCAGGGGTTGGCACCGGGGAGCTGTTTTTT. It yields the protein CASSSGVGTGELFF.

The chain recombines TRBV20-1 with TRBJ1-2; 7 nucleotides match TRBD1. V trimming: 0 bases; J trimming: 5 bases; junction bases outside the gene matches: 6. The germline gives CDR1 DFQATT, CDR2 SNEGSKA (reference sequence). This CDR3 contains 14 residues. DNA for the CDR3: TGCAGTGCTAGAGAGCAAGGCAGGGGGTATGGCTACACCTTC. Encoded protein: CSAREQGRGYGYTF.

This clonotype was detected a few times. The chain employs TRBV29-1 and TRBJ2-3; 9 bases match TRBD1. The trim removed 4 bases at V and 4 bases at J, leaving 3 bases unmatched. The CDR3 length is 13 residues. Germline V gene data show CDR1 as SQVTM and CDR2 as ANQGSEA. The CDR3 region has the DNA TGCAGCGTTGGGGACAGGGAGGCAGATACGCAGTATTTT. Protein sequence: CSVGDREADTQYF.

This chain joins TRBV19 and TRBJ1-1, with D hard to call. Germline V gene lookup returns CDR1 LNHDA and CDR2 SQIVND (reference sequence). Trimming pared 3 bases from V and 2 bases from J, leaving 22 bases between. The CDR3 runs 18 residues. In DNA, the CDR3 is TGTGCCAGTAGTATGGGTGCTGAGGGCACAGCCATTAACACTGAAGCTTTCTTT. Translated: CASSMGAEGTAINTEAFF.

A single count supports this clonotype. The chain links TRBV7-9 to TRBJ2-1, with D possibly being TRBD1 (5 bases). The CDR3 sequence is 13 residues long. V shed 7 bases and J shed 10 bases, with 17 bases lying between them. Looked up from germline, CDR1 is SEHNR and CDR2 is FQNEAQ (reference sequence). Here the CDR3 reads CASILGRAEEQFF. CDR3 DNA sequence: TGTGCCAGCATCCTGGGCAGGGCGGAGGAGCAGTTCTTC.

This chain joins TRBV10-3 and TRBJ1-2; possible D gene TRBD1, 6 bases. The CDR3 contains 14 residues. V lost 3 bases and J lost 4, with 12 bases in between. CDR1 is ENHRY and CDR2 is SYGVKD in the germline V gene. The CDR3 nucleotides are TGTGCCATCAGTGATGGCCCGGGGGCCTATGGCTACACCTTC. Amino acids: CAISDGPGAYGYTF.

The chain uses TRBV20-1 and TRBJ2-1; 8 positions match TRBD2. Germline V lookup: CDR1 DFQATT, CDR2 SNEGSKA (reference sequence). V was pared by 0 bases and J by 6 bases, with 25 bases of the junction left unmatched. CDR3 length: 21 amino acids. CDR3 DNA sequence: TGCAGTGCTAGAGATCTCTACCAGACCGGCGAGCGGGAGAAACAACCCAATGAGCAGTTCTTC. It is translated as CSARDLYQTGEREKQPNEQFF.